The 18 T cell receptor beta chains below were found in one sample sequenced in a study of shared clonotypes between healthy human individuals. Assay used: immunoSEQ multiplex PCR; TCRdb lists only in-frame clones, some missing. The sample comprises over a million clones, about 75% of which are singletons, and 1.4% to 1.5% rests with the top ten. The specimen sequenced was memory CD4+ T cells sorted from blood. Subset specified: CD45RA-negative fraction. The receptors here all came from a man younger than 35 in good health.

The rearrangement uses TRBV5-1 and TRBJ2-1; either TRBD1 or TRBD2 may supply D (5 bases each). Trimming took 5 bases from V and 3 from J, leaving 15 bases between them. The germline V gene has CDR1 SGHRS and CDR2 YFSETQ. The CDR3 runs to 15 residues. The CDR3 is CASRSREMIYNEQFF. DNA for the CDR3: TGCGCCAGCAGGAGCAGGGAGATGATCTACAATGAGCAGTTCTTC.

This clone turned up a few times. The chain is built from TRBV2 and TRBJ1-5; D is uncertain. This CDR3 is built from 15 residues. Looked up from germline, CDR1 is SNHLY and CDR2 is FYNNEI. Deletions cut 5 bases from V and 2 bases from J, with 13 bases between. CDR3 sequence: CASSQEVAGNQPQHF. The DNA of the CDR3 is TGTGCCAGCAGTCAGGAGGTGGCAGGCAATCAGCCCCAGCATTTT.

The chain joins TRBV5-1 to TRBJ1-1, with TRBD1 as a possible D gene (5 bases). V was clipped by 4 bases and J by 2 bases, with 12 bases between them. Germline V gene sequence: CDR1 SGHRS, CDR2 YFSETQ. This CDR3 is built from 14 residues. This CDR3 reads CASSPGDRNTEAFF. For the CDR3, the DNA is TGCGCCAGCAGCCCGGGAGACAGAAACACTGAAGCTTTCTTT.

CDR3 bases: TGCAGCGTTGTTGGCGGACAGGGGATGACCTACGAGCAGTACTTC. This sequence encodes CSVVGGQGMTYEQYF. The chain employs TRBV29-1 and TRBJ2-7, with 9 bases aligning to TRBD1. CDR1 and CDR2 from the germline V gene are SQVTM and ANQGSEA. The CDR3 consists of 15 residues. After removal of 4 bases from V and 2 bases from J, the junction contained 9 bases not matched to a gene.

The chain links TRBV27 to TRBJ1-5; 9 bases line up with TRBD1. Germline V CDR1 and CDR2: MNHEY, SMNVEV (reference sequence). CDR3 length: 15 residues. The V gene end was trimmed by 0 bases and the J gene end by 9 bases; junction bases not matched to a gene: 6. Here the CDR3 reads CASSLSGQGTTPQHF. For the CDR3, the DNA is TGTGCCAGCAGTTTATCGGGACAGGGAACCACGCCCCAGCATTTT.

This clone was found once. This chain links TRBV7-3 with TRBJ2-5; D not certain. The germline CDR1 and CDR2 sequences are SGHTA and FQGTGA. There are 13 residues in the CDR3. V lost 2 bases to trimming and J lost 3 bases, with 7 bases between them. CDR3 in amino acids: CASSLAREETQYF. CDR3 bases: TGTGCCAGCAGCTTAGCTAGAGAAGAGACCCAGTACTTC.

The chain uses TRBV6-1 and TRBJ2-5; 7 positions agree with TRBD1. There are 13 residues in the CDR3. Germline V gives CDR1 MNHNS, CDR2 SASEGT. V was pared by 6 bases and J by 4 bases, with 5 bases of the junction left unmatched. The CDR3 region is CASRQTGSETQYF. The CDR3, as DNA: TGTGCCAGCAGACAGACAGGGTCAGAGACCCAGTACTTC.

This clone has only a few counts. This chain connects TRBV12-5 to TRBJ2-3; TRBD1 matches at 7 bases. Germline CDR1 reads LGHNT; CDR2 reads FRNRAP. The ends lost 5 bases at V and 2 bases at J; junction bases unmatched: 4. This CDR3 spans 14 amino acids. DNA for the CDR3: TGTGCTAGTGGTGTGGGGACAGACACAGATACGCAGTATTTT. The encoded protein is CASGVGTDTDTQYF.

This chain's CDR3 is CASSLRGDYGYTF. In nucleotides, the CDR3 is TGTGCCAGCAGTCTGAGGGGGGACTATGGCTACACCTTC. V gene TRBV27 combines with J gene TRBJ1-2, with a weak D call TRBD1 (6 bases). V was cut by 5 bases and J by 3 bases, with 10 bases left in between. The CDR3 is 13 amino acids. The germline V gene has CDR1 MNHEY and CDR2 SMNVEV (reference sequence).

V gene TRBV12-5 combines with J gene TRBJ2-7; 10 nucleotides line up with TRBD2. V trimming: 5 bases; J trimming: 2 bases; junction bases outside the gene matches: 6. CDR1 is LGHNT, CDR2 FRNRAP, per germline. The CDR3 is 15 amino acids. The CDR3 DNA follows: TGTGCTAGTGGTCTCTCAAGCGGGAGGGCCTACGAGCAGTACTTC. Residues: CASGLSSGRAYEQYF. Filled out from reference TRBV12-5 and TRBJ2-7, the complete variable domain reads DARVTQTPRHKVTEMGQEVTMRCQPILGHNTVFWYRQTMMQGLELLAYFRNRAPLDDSGMPKDRFSAEMPDATLATLKIQPSEPRDSAVYFCASGLSSGRAYEQYFGPGTRLTVT.

This clone was seen once. V usage is TRBV5-6 and J usage is TRBJ2-5; D is unclear. Trimming cost V 3 bases and J 2 bases, with 11 bases left between them. CDR1 SGHDT and CDR2 YYEEEE come from the germline V gene. The CDR3 covers 14 residues. Here the CDR3 reads CASSYLAPQETQYF. The CDR3 DNA follows: TGTGCCAGCAGCTACCTTGCGCCACAAGAGACCCAGTACTTC.

Regarding this clone: The sample carries other DNA sequences with the same CDR3. The J gene is TRBJ2-7, the V gene TRBV30, with D tentatively TRBD1 or TRBD2 (6 bases each). CDR3 length: 12 amino acids. V lost 0 bases, J lost 6 bases, and 9 bases lay in between. Germline V gene data show CDR1 as GTSNPN and CDR2 as SVGIG (reference sequence). This chain's CDR3 is CAWSVGGGEQYF. The CDR3 nucleotides are TGTGCCTGGAGTGTAGGAGGGGGCGAGCAGTACTTC. The full variable domain, rest sourced from reference TRBV30 and TRBJ2-7, is SQTIHQWPATLVQPVGSPLSLECTVEGTSNPNLYWYRQAAGRGLQLLFYSVGIGQISSEVPQNLSASRPQDRQFILSSKKLLLSDSGFYLCAWSVGGGEQYFGPGTRLTVT.

The chain carries TRBV2 and TRBJ2-5; D remains ambiguous. With 9 bases removed from V and 4 bases from J, the gap between germline ends came to 12 bases. There are 12 residues in the CDR3. Germline loops: CDR1 SNHLY, CDR2 FYNNEI. The CDR3 DNA is TGTGCCAGTCCTTTGAATGGAGAGACCCAGTACTTC. Amino acid sequence: CASPLNGETQYF.

J is TRBJ1-6 and V is TRBV6-5; D uncertain. Per the germline V gene, CDR1 is MNHEY and CDR2 is SVGAGI. The CDR3 contains 14 residues. Trimming shortened V by 6 bases and J by 9 bases, and 15 bases separated the two germline ends. CDR3 sequence (DNA): TGTGCCAGCAGGGATCGAAATTTAGGTTCACCCCTCCACTTT. Translated, it gives CASRDRNLGSPLHF.

Worth noting for this clone: Germline is not matched at one junction end, which may reflect a read error. This chain links TRBV29-1 with TRBJ1-2; D call uncertain. The CDR3 is made up of 8 amino acids. Germline values: CDR1 SQVTM, CDR2 ANQGSEA. The DNA of the CDR3 is TGCAGCGTTGAAGGAGGCAACTTC. This translates into CSVEGGNF.

The count of this clone is one. The V and J genes are TRBV18 and TRBJ1-1; D gene unclear. The CDR3 loop spans 15 amino acids. The V end lost 2 bases, the J end lost 0 bases, and 10 bases lay between the germline ends. CDR1 and CDR2 (germline): KGHSH, LQKENI. The CDR3 coding sequence is TGTGCCAGCTCACCAGAACAAAAAGTGAACACTGAAGCTTTCTTT. It specifies CASSPEQKVNTEAFF.

V usage is TRBV9 and J usage is TRBJ2-3; 7 positions match TRBD2. The V gene's germline CDR1 is SGDLS and CDR2 YYNGEE. The CDR3 totals 15 residues. The ends lost 4 bases at V and 6 bases at J; junction bases unmatched: 11. The CDR3 region has the DNA TGTGCCAGCAGCTCCGGGAGGCCGGGGCGGGATACGCAGTATTTT. Translated, it gives CASSSGRPGRDTQYF.

This chain uses TRBV5-4 with TRBJ2-4, with 8 nucleotides matching TRBD1. Trimming took 2 bases from V and 0 from J; bases not matched to a gene: 7. The germline V gene has CDR1 SGHNT and CDR2 YYREEE (reference sequence). The CDR3 sequence is 17 residues long. The CDR3 loop is CASSFGGTGLAKNIQYF. In nucleotides, the CDR3 is TGTGCCAGCAGCTTTGGAGGGACAGGTCTAGCCAAAAACATTCAGTACTTC.